A single sample gave rise to the 15 T cell receptor beta chains below, sequenced in a study of blood T cell repertoires in COVID-19. Profiling relied on immunoSEQ multiplex PCR, and the TCRdb table lists in-frame clones only, not all of them. The table shows about 290,000 clones, with about nine tenths occurring only once. The specimen was peripheral blood. These receptors came from a woman aged 25-40 years with COVID-19, enrolled during active disease.

J is TRBJ2-1 and V is TRBV6-5; tentatively, D is TRBD2 (5 bases). This CDR3 contains 13 residues. Looked up from germline, CDR1 is MNHEY and CDR2 is SVGAGI. With 2 bases removed from V and 7 bases from J, the gap between germline ends came to 9 bases. The CDR3 loop reads CASSYDRGNEQFF. The CDR3 bases are TGTGCCAGCAGTTACGATCGGGGAAATGAGCAGTTCTTC.

The chain links TRBV3-1 (or the pseudogene TRBV3-2) to TRBJ2-7, with 11 nucleotides matching TRBD2. V lost 5 bases and J lost 7; bases outside the gene matches: 7. The CDR3 is 14 residues long. Germline V gives CDR1 LGHDT, CDR2 YNNKEL (reference sequence). The CDR3 DNA sequence: TGTGCCAGCAGCATAGCGGGAGGGCTACGAGAGCAGTACTTC. Residues: CASSIAGGLREQYF.

Points on this clone: Other DNA sequences from this sample encode an identical CDR3 as well. As DNA, the CDR3 is TGTGCCAGTAGTATCGGTGGTTCACCCCTCCACTTT. Translation gives CASSIGGSPLHF. The J gene is TRBJ1-6, the V gene TRBV19, with D unclear. The germline V gene has CDR1 LNHDA and CDR2 SQIVND (reference sequence). V lost 3 bases to trimming and J lost 9 bases, with 6 bases between them. The length of the CDR3 is 12 residues.

The genes are TRBV6-5 and TRBJ2-5; 8 nucleotides align to TRBD2. Germline values: CDR1 MNHEY, CDR2 SVGAGI. The V segment lost 0 bases and the J segment 7 bases; nucleotides outside the gene matches: 10. There are 16 residues in the CDR3. The CDR3 DNA reads as TGTGCCAGCAGTTACTCTTTAATAGCGGGGTCACGGACCCAGTACTTC. The encoded protein is CASSYSLIAGSRTQYF.

V usage is TRBV5-5 and J usage is TRBJ2-3; the D is unclear. Deletions cut 4 bases from V and 0 bases from J, with 12 bases between. The germline CDR1 and CDR2 sequences are SGHKS and YYEKEE (reference sequence). The length of the CDR3 is 15 residues. The CDR3: CASSPLVVSTDTQYF. The CDR3, as DNA: TGTGCCAGCAGCCCATTAGTCGTAAGCACAGATACGCAGTATTTT.

The chain joins TRBV15 to TRBJ2-1, with no clear D. Trimming took off 6 bases at V and 5 bases at J, with 17 bases between the two ends. CDR3 size: 15 residues. Germline values: CDR1 LNHNV, CDR2 YYDKDF (reference sequence). CDR3 amino acids: CATRSGRGFNNEQFF. CDR3 bases: TGTGCCACCAGAAGTGGCAGAGGTTTTAACAATGAGCAGTTCTTC.

The sample holds one count of this clone. The V and J genes are TRBV20-1 and TRBJ1-2, with a possible D match to TRBD1 (5 bases). The CDR3 length is 13 residues. V lost 3 bases to trimming and J lost 4 bases, with 12 bases between them. Germline V gene lookup returns CDR1 DFQATT and CDR2 SNEGSKA (reference sequence). DNA of the CDR3: TGCAGTGCTAGTTCACAGGCACTCTATGGCTACACCTTC. Translating gives CSASSQALYGYTF.

This clone showed up just a few times. The chain uses TRBV6-5 and TRBJ2-7, with D perhaps TRBD2 (6 bases). From germline, CDR1 is MNHEY and CDR2 SVGAGI. CDR3 length: 14 amino acids. V was shortened by 4 bases and J by 5 bases, with 15 bases between the two germline ends. The CDR3 sequence: CASSFTGGGNEQYF. CDR3 in DNA: TGTGCCAGCAGTTTTACCGGGGGAGGCAACGAGCAGTACTTC.

This sequence joins TRBV6-5 and TRBJ2-7; 9 bases align to TRBD1. The CDR3 is 16 amino acids. V was clipped by 2 bases and J by 3 bases; unmatched bases: 8. CDR1 is MNHEY and CDR2 is SVGAGI in the germline V gene. CDR3 sequence: CASSYKIYRGLYEQYF. As DNA, the CDR3 is TGTGCCAGCAGTTACAAAATTTACAGGGGGCTCTACGAGCAGTACTTC.

The rearrangement uses TRBV10-2 and TRBJ2-7; 8 nucleotides line up with TRBD2. Germline CDR1 and CDR2: WSHSY and SAAADI. V dropped 4 bases and J dropped 4; count of bases not matched to a gene: 3. The CDR3 has 13 residues. The CDR3 region is CASSGTSSYEQYF. CDR3 sequence (DNA): TGCGCCAGCAGTGGGACTAGCTCTTACGAGCAGTACTTC.

The chain combines TRBV29-1 with TRBJ1-2, with D unresolved. This CDR3 is 12 amino acids long. The V gene lost 7 bases and the J gene lost 0 bases, with 9 bases spanning the gap. CDR1 and CDR2 from the germline V gene are SQVTM and ANQGSEA. As DNA, the CDR3 is TGCAGCGGGATCGACACTAACTATGGCTACACCTTC. It codes for CSGIDTNYGYTF.

The chain carries TRBV15 and TRBJ1-1; D call uncertain. Looked up from germline, CDR1 is LNHNV and CDR2 is YYDKDF (reference sequence). Trimming removed 0 bases from V and 1 base from J, with 3 bases in between. The CDR3 consists of 13 residues. The chain's CDR3 is CATSRDRNTEAFF. In DNA, the CDR3 is TGTGCCACCAGCAGAGACAGGAACACTGAAGCTTTCTTT. The full variable domain, rest sourced from reference TRBV15 and TRBJ1-1, is DAMVIQNPRYQVTQFGKPVTLSCSQTLNHNVMYWYQQKSSQAPKLLFHYYDKDFNNEADTPDNFQSRRPNTSFCFLDIRSPGLGDTAMYLCATSRDRNTEAFFGQGTRLTVV.

This chain connects TRBV5-4 to TRBJ1-1; 7 bases fit TRBD1. V shed 5 bases and J 4 bases; nucleotides not matched to a gene: 8. Germline loops: CDR1 SGHNT, CDR2 YYREEE (reference sequence). The CDR3 covers 14 residues. CDR3 bases: TGTGCCAGCAGTCCGGACAGGAGGGCCACTGAAGCTTTCTTT. It specifies CASSPDRRATEAFF.

This chain uses TRBV2 with TRBJ1-5, with TRBD1 identical over 11 bases. From germline, CDR1 is SNHLY and CDR2 FYNNEI. The trim removed 8 bases at V and 7 bases at J, leaving 1 base unmatched. This CDR3 has 12 residues. In DNA form, the CDR3 reads TGTGCCAGCGGGACAGGGGGACAGCCCCAGCATTTT. Amino acid sequence: CASGTGGQPQHF.

This chain uses TRBV6-5 with TRBJ2-7; possible D gene TRBD1, 6 bases. Trimming took 6 bases from V and 5 from J, leaving 20 bases between them. The CDR3 spans 15 residues. CDR1 and CDR2 from the germline V gene are MNHEY and SVGAGI. In nucleotides, the CDR3 is TGTGCCAGCAGCGACTCACTCTCACAGGGCAACGAGCAGTACTTC. This encodes CASSDSLSQGNEQYF.